The TCR beta chain under discussion was sequenced for a study of CD8+CD57+ T cells in acquired aplastic anemia. Whoever was chosen for sequencing had shown CD8+CD57+ cell expansion by flow cytometry. CDR3 and TCR beta VDJ profiling relied on genomic DNA as the template. TCRdb fed the reads into MiXCR, producing one record per CDR3 protein. The sample gives 150,000 to 200,000 distinct CDR3 sequences, roughly 50% of which show up once; 30% to 40% is in the top ten. Germline V gives CDR1 GTSNPN, CDR2 SVGIG (reference sequence). This CDR3 spans 12 amino acids. V lost 5 bases and J lost 5, with 12 bases in between.

The specimen sequenced was sorted CD4+, CD8+, or CD8+CD57+ T cells (not recorded which) from PBMCs. This chain joins TRBV30 and TRBJ1-2; D is undetermined. This sequence originates from a human donor with aplastic anemia. The CDR3 spells CAWGYGQYGYTF. DNA for the CDR3: TGTGCCTGGGGGTACGGGCAATATGGCTACACCTTC.